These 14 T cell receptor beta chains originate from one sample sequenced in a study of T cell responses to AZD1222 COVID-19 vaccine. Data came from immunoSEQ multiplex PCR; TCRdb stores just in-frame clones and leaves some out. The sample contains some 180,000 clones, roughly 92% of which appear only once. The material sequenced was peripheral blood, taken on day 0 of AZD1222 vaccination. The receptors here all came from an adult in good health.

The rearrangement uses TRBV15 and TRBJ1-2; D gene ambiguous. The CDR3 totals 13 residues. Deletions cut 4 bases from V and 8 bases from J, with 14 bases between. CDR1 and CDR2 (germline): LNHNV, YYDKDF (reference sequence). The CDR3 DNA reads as TGTGCCACCAGCAACGGGGTCGCCTGGGGCTACACCTTC. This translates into CATSNGVAWGYTF.

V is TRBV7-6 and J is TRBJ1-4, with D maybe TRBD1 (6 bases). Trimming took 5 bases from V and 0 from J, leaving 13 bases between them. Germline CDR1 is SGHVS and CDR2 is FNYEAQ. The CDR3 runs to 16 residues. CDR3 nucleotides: TGTGCCAGCAGCGGTGAACAGGGCGCAACTAATGAAAAACTGTTTTTT. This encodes CASSGEQGATNEKLFF.

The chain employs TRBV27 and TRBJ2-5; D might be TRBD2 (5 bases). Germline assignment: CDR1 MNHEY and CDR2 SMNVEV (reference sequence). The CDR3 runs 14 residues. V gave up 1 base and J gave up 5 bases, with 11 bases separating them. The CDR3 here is CASSLLGSRETQYF. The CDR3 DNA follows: TGTGCCAGCAGTTTATTAGGGAGTAGGGAGACCCAGTACTTC.

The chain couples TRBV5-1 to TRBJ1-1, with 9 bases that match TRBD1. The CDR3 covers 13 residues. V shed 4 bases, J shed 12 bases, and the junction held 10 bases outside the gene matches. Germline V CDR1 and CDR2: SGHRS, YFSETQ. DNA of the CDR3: TGCGCCAGCAGCATCGGGACAGGGTACGAGACTTTCTTT. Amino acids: CASSIGTGYETFF. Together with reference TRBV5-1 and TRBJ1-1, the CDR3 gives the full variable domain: KAGVTQTPRYLIKTRGQQVTLSCSPISGHRSVSWYQQTPGQGLQFLFEYFSETQRNKGNFPGRFSGRQFSNSRSEMNVSTLELGDSALYLCASSIGTGYETFFGQGTRLTVV.

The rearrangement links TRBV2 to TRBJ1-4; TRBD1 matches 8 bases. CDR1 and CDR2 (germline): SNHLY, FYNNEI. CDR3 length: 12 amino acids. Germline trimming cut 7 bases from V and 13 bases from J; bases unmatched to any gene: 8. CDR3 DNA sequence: TGTGCCAGCACCCGACAGGGGTTCCCACTGTTTTTT. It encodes CASTRQGFPLFF. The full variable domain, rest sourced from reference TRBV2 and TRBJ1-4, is EPEVTQTPSHQVTQMGQEVILRCVPISNHLYFYWYRQILGQKVEFLVSFYNNEISEKSEIFDDQFSVERPDGSNFTLKIRSTKLEDSAMYFCASTRQGFPLFFGSGTQLSVL.

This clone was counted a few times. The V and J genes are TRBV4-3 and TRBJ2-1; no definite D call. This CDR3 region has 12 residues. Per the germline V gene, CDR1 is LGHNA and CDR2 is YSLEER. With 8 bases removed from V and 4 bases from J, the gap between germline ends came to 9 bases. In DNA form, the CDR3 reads TGCGCCAGCGGGTTCACTTACAATGAGCAGTTCTTC. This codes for CASGFTYNEQFF.

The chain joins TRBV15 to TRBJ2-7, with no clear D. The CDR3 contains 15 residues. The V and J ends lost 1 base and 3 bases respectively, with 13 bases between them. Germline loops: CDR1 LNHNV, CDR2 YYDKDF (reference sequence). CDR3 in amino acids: CATSRARTSVYEQYF. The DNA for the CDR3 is TGTGCCACCAGCAGAGCCAGGACGTCTGTCTACGAGCAGTACTTC.

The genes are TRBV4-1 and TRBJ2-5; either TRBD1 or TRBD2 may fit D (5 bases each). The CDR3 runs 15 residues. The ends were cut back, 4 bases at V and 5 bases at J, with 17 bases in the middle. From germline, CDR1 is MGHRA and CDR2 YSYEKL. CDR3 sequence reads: CASSRRQGRGETQYF. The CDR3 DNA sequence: TGCGCCAGCAGCCGGAGGCAGGGTAGGGGCGAGACCCAGTACTTC.

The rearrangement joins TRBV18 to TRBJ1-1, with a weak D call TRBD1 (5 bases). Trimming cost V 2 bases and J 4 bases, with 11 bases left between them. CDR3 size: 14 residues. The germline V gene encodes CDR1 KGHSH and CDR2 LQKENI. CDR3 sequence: CASSPGGQGTEAFF. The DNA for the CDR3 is TGTGCCAGCTCACCAGGAGGGCAGGGCACTGAAGCTTTCTTT.

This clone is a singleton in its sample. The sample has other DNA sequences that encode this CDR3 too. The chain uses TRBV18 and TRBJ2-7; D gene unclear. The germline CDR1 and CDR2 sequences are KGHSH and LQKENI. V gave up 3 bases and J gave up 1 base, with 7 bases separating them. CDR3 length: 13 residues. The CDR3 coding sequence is TGTGCCAGCTCACCCACAAGTTCCTACGAGCAGTACTTC. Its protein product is CASSPTSSYEQYF.

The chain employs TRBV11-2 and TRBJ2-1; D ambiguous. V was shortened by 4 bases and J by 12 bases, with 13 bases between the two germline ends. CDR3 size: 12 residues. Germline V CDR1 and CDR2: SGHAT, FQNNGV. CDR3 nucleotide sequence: TGTGCCAGCAGCTCGGGCCCCCTAGGGCAGTTCTTC. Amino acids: CASSSGPLGQFF.

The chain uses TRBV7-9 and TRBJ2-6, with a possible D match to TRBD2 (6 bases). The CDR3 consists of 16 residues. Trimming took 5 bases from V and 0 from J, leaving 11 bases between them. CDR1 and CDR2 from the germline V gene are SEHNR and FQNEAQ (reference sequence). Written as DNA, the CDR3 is TGTGCCAGCAGCCAAGGGGACTTCTCTGGGGCCAACGTCCTGACTTTC. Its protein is CASSQGDFSGANVLTF.

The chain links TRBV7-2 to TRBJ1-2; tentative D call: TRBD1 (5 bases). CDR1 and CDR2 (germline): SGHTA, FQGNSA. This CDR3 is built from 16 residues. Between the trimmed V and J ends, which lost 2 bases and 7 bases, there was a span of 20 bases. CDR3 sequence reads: CASSLQNWGDSSGYTF. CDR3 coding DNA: TGTGCCAGCAGCTTACAAAATTGGGGGGACTCCTCTGGCTACACCTTC.

The DNA for the CDR3 is TGTGCCAGCAGCCCGAACAGCGGGAGAGAGACCCAGTACTTC. Residues: CASSPNSGRETQYF. The chain carries TRBV7-9 and TRBJ2-5, with TRBD2 matching over 8 bases. CDR3 size: 14 residues. The V gene end was trimmed by 5 bases and the J gene end by 4 bases; junction bases not matched to a gene: 6. CDR1 is SEHNR, CDR2 FQNEAQ, per germline (reference sequence).